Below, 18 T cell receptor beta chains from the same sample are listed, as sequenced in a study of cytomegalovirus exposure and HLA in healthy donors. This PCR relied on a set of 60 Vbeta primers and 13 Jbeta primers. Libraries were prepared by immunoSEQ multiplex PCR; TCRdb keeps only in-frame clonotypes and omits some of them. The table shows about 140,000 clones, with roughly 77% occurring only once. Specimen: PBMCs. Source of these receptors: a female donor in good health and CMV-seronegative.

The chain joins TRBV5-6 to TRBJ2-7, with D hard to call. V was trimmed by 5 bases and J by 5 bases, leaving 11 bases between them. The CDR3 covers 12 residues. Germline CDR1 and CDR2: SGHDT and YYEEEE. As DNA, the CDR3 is TGTGCCAGCAGGCCAGGTTCCCACGAGCAGTACTTC. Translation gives CASRPGSHEQYF.

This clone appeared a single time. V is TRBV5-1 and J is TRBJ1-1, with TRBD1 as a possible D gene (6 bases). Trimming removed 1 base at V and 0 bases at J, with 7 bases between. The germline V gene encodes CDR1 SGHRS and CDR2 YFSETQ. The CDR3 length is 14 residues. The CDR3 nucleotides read TGCGCCAGCAGCTTGACAGGGTTGAACACTGAAGCTTTCTTT. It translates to CASSLTGLNTEAFF.

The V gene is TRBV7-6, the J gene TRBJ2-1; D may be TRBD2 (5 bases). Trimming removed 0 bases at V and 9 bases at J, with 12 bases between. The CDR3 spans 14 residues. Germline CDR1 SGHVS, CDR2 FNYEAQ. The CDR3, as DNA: TGTGCCAGCAGCTTAGCGTACGCTGAGGGTGAGCAGTTCTTC. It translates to CASSLAYAEGEQFF.

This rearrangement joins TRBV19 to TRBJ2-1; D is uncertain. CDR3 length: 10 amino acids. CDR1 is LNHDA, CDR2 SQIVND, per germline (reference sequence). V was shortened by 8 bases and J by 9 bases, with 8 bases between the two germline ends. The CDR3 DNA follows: TGTGCCAGTGGCTGGAGTGAGCAGTTCTTC. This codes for CASGWSEQFF.

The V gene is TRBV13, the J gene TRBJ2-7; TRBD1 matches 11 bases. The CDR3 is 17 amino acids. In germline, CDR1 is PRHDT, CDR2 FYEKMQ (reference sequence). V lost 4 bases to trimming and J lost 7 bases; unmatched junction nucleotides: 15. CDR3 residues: CASSSLLGQGASLEQYF. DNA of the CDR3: TGTGCCAGCAGCTCACTCCTCGGACAGGGGGCTTCCCTGGAGCAGTACTTC.

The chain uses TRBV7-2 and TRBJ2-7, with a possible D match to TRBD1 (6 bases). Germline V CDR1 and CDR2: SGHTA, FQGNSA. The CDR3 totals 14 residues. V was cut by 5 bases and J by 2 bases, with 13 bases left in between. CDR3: CASSAEPGAYEQYF. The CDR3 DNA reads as TGTGCCAGCAGCGCCGAACCAGGGGCCTACGAGCAGTACTTC.

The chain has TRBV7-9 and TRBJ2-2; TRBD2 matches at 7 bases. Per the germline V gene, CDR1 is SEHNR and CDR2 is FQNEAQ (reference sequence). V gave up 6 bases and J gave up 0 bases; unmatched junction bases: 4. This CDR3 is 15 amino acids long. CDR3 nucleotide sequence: TGTGCCAGCAGGCCTAGCGGCGCGAACACCGGGGAGCTGTTTTTT. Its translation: CASRPSGANTGELFF.

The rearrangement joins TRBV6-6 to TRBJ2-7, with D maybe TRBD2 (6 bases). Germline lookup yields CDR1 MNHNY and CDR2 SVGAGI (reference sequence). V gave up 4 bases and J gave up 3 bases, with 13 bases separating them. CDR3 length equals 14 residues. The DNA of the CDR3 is TGTGCCAGCAGTTTAGTACTAGCAGACTACGAGCAGTACTTC. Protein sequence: CASSLVLADYEQYF.

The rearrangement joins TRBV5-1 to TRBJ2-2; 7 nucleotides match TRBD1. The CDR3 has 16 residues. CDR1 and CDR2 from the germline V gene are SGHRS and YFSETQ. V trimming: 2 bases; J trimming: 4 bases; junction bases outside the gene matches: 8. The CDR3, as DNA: TGCGCCAGCAGCTTATACCGGGACAGTGTCACCGGGGAGCTGTTTTTT. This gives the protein CASSLYRDSVTGELFF.

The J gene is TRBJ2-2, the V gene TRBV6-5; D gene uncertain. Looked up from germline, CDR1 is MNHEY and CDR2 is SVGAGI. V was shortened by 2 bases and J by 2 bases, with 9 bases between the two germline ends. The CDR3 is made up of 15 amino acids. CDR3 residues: CASSYTILNTGELFF. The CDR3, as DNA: TGTGCCAGCAGTTACACAATCTTAAACACCGGGGAGCTGTTTTTT.

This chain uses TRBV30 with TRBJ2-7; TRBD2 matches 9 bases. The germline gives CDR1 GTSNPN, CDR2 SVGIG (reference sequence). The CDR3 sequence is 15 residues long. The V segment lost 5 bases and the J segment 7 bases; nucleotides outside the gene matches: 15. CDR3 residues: CAWQPGVGGREEQYF. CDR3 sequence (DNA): TGTGCCTGGCAACCCGGAGTTGGCGGGAGGGAAGAGCAGTACTTC.

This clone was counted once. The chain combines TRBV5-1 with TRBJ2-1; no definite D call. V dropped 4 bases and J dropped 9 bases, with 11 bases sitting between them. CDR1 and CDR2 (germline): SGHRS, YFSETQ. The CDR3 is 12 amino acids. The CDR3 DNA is TGCGCCAGCAGCCACCCAGGTCGTGAGCAGTTCTTC. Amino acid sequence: CASSHPGREQFF.

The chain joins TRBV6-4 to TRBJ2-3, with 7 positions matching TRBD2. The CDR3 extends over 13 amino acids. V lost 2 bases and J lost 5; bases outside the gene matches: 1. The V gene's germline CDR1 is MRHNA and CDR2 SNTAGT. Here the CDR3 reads CASSDGEGDTQYF. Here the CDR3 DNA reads TGTGCCAGCAGTGACGGGGAGGGAGATACGCAGTATTTT.

In DNA form, the CDR3 reads TGTGCCAGCGTACCCGGGACAGGGGTTCCAGATACGCAGTATTTT. Amino acid sequence: CASVPGTGVPDTQYF. This rearrangement joins TRBV13 to TRBJ2-3, with 10 nucleotides matching TRBD1. With 8 bases clipped from V and 4 bases from J, the junction kept 9 bases outside the gene matches. The CDR3 has 15 residues. Germline V gene sequence: CDR1 PRHDT, CDR2 FYEKMQ (reference sequence). Full variable domain (rest looked up from reference TRBV13 and TRBJ2-3): AAGVIQSPRHLIKEKRETATLKCYPIPRHDTVYWYQQGPGQDPQFLISFYEKMQSDKGSIPDRFSAQQFSDYHSELNMSSLELGDSALYFCASVPGTGVPDTQYFGPGTRLTVL.

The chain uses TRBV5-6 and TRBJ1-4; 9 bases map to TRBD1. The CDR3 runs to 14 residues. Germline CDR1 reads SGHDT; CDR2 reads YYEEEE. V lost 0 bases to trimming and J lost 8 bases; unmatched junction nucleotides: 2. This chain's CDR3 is CASSLGTGDEKLFF. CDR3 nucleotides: TGTGCCAGCAGCTTGGGGACAGGGGACGAAAAACTGTTTTTT.

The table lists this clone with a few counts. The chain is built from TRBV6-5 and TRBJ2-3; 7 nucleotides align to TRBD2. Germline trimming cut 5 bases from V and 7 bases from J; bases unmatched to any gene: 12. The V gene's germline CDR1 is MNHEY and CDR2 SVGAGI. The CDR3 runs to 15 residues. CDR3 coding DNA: TGTGCCAGCAGTCTGAGACTAGCTTCCCCTCATACGCAGTATTTT. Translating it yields CASSLRLASPHTQYF.

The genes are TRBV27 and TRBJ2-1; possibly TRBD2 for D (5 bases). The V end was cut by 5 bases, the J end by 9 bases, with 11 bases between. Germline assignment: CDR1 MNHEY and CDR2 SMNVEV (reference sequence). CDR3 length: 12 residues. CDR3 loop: CASSPPGIEQFF. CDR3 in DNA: TGTGCCAGCAGTCCCCCCGGGATTGAGCAGTTCTTC.

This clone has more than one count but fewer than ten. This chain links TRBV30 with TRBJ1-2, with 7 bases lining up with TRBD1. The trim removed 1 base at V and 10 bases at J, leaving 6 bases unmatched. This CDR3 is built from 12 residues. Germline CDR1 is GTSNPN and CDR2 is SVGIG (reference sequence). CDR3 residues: CAWSGTGIDYTF. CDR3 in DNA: TGTGCCTGGAGTGGGACAGGTATCGACTACACCTTC.